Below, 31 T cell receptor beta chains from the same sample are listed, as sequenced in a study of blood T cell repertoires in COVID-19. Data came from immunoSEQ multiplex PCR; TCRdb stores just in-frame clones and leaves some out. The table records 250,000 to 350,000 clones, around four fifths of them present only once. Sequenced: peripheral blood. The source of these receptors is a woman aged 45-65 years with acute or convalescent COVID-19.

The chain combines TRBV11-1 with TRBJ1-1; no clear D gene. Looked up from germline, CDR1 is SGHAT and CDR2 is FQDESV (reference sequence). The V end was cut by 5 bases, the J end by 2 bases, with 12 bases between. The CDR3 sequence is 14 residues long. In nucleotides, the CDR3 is TGTGCCAGCAGCCCCTTGGGCAGAAACACTGAAGCTTTCTTT. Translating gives CASSPLGRNTEAFF.

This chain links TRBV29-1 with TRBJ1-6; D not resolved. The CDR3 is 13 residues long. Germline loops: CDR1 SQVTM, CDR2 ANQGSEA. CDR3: CTTPGGYNSPLHF. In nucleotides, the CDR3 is TGCACCACCCCGGGAGGGTACAATTCACCCCTCCACTTT.

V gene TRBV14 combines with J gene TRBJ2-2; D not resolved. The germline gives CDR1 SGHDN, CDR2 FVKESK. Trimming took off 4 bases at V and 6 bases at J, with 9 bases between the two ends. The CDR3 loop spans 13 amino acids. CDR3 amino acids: CASSPTGAGELFF. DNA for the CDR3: TGTGCCAGCAGCCCCACGGGTGCCGGGGAGCTGTTTTTT.

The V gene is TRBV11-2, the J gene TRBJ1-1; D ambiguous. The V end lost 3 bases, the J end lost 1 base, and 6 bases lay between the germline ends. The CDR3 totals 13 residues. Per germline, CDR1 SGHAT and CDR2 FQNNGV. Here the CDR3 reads CASSFNRNTEAFF. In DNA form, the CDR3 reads TGTGCCAGCAGCTTCAACAGGAACACTGAAGCTTTCTTT.

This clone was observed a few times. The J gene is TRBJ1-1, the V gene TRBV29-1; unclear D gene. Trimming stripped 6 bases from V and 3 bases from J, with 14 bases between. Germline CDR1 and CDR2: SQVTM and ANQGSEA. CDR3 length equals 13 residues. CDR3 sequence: CSVRKTSDTEAFF. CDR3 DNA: TGCAGCGTCCGAAAGACGAGCGACACTGAAGCTTTCTTT.

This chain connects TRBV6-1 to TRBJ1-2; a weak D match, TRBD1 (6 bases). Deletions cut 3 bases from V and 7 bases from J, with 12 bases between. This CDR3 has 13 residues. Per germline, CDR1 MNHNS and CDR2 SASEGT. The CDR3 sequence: CASSETQGLGYTF. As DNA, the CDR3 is TGTGCCAGCAGTGAGACGCAGGGGCTTGGCTACACCTTC.

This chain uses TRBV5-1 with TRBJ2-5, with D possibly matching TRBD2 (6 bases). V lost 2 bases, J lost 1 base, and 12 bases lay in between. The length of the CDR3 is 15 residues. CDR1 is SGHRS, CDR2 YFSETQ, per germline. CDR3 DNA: TGCGCCAGCAGCTTAGGTTCGGGAGCCCAAGAGACCCAGTACTTC. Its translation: CASSLGSGAQETQYF. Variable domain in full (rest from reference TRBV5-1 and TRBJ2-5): KAGVTQTPRYLIKTRGQQVTLSCSPISGHRSVSWYQQTPGQGLQFLFEYFSETQRNKGNFPGRFSGRQFSNSRSEMNVSTLELGDSALYLCASSLGSGAQETQYFGPGTRLLVL.

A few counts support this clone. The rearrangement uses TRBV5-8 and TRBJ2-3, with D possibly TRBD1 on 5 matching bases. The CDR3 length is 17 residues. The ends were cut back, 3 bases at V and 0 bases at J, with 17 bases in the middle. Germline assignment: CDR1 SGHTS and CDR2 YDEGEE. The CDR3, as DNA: TGTGCCAGCAGCTATACGTCACAGGCTGAGAGCACAGATACGCAGTATTTT. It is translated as CASSYTSQAESTDTQYF.

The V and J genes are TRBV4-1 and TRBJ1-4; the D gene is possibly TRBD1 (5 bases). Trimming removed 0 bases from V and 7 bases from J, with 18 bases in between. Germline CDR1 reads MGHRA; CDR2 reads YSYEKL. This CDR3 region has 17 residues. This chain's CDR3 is CASSQDRARRRGEKLFF. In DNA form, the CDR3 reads TGCGCCAGCAGCCAAGATCGGGCTCGCAGGAGGGGTGAAAAACTGTTTTTT.

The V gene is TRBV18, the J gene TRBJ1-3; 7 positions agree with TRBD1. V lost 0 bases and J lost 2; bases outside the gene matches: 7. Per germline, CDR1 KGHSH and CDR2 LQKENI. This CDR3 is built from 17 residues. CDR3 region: CASSPPTGNPTGNTIYF. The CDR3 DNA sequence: TGTGCCAGCTCACCACCGACAGGGAATCCCACTGGAAACACCATATATTTT.

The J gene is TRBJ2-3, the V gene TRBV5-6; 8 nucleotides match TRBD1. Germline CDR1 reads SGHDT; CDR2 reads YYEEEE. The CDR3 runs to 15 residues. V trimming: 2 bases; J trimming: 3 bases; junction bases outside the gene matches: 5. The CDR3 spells CASSFRGLTTDTQYF. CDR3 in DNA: TGTGCCAGCAGCTTCAGGGGGCTAACGACAGATACGCAGTATTTT.

For the CDR3, the DNA is TGTGCCAGCAGCTTAGTTTCCGGGGTAGACTATGGCTACACCTTC. Amino acid sequence: CASSLVSGVDYGYTF. V and J are TRBV7-2 and TRBJ1-2; D unclear. Germline CDR1 is SGHTA and CDR2 is FQGNSA. The V gene lost 1 base and the J gene lost 3 bases, with 12 bases spanning the gap. The length of the CDR3 is 15 residues.

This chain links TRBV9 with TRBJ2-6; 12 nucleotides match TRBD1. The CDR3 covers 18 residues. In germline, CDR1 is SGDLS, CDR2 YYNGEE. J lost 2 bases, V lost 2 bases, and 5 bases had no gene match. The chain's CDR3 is CASSVGQGAMTGANVLTF. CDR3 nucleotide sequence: TGTGCCAGCAGCGTGGGACAGGGGGCGATGACTGGGGCCAACGTCCTGACTTTC.

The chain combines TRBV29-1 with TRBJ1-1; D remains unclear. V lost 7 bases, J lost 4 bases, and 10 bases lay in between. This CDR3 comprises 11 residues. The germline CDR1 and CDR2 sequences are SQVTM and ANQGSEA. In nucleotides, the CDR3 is TGCAGCGCGGACCTCGGCACTGAAGCTTTCTTT. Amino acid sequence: CSADLGTEAFF.

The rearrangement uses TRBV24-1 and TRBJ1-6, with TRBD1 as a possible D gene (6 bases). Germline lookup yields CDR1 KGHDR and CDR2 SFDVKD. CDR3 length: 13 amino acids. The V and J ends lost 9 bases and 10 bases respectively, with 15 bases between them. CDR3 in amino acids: CATATGHGSPLHF. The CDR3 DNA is TGTGCCACCGCGACAGGTCATGGCTCACCCCTCCACTTT.

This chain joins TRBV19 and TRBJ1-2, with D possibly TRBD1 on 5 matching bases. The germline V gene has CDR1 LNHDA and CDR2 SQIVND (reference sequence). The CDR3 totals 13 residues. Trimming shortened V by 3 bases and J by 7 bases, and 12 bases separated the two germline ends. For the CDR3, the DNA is TGTGCCAGTAGTATTGGCAGGGAAGCTGGCTACACCTTC. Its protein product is CASSIGREAGYTF.

The chain's CDR3 is CASSQLFHSGNTIYF. The CDR3 coding sequence is TGTGCCAGCAGCCAGTTGTTTCACTCTGGAAACACCATATATTTT. The chain carries TRBV3-1 (or the pseudogene TRBV3-2) and TRBJ1-3; D uncertain. The CDR3 runs 15 residues. The V end was cut by 3 bases, the J end by 0 bases, with 9 bases between. Germline V gene sequence: CDR1 LGHDT, CDR2 YNNKEL (reference sequence).

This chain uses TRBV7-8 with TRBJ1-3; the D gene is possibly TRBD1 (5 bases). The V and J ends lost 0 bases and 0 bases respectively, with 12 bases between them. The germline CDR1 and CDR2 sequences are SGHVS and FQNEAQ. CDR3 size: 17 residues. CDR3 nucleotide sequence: TGTGCCAGCAGCTTAGCAACCCAGGGAATCTCTGGAAACACCATATATTTT. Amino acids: CASSLATQGISGNTIYF.

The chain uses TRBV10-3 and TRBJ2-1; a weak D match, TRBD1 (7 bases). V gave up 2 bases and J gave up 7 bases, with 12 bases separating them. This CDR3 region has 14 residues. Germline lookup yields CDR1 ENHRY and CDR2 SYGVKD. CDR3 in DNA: TGTGCCATCAGTGAGAGCAGGGGGGTTAATGAGCAGTTCTTC. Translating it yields CAISESRGVNEQFF.

The CDR3 bases are TGTGCCAGCAGGCAGGGTGGGGGGATCTACAATGAGCAGTTCTTC. Protein sequence: CASRQGGGIYNEQFF. V usage is TRBV5-4 and J usage is TRBJ2-1; possible D gene TRBD2, 6 bases. Per germline, CDR1 SGHNT and CDR2 YYREEE (reference sequence). Trimming took 5 bases from V and 3 from J, leaving 15 bases between them. The length of the CDR3 is 15 residues.

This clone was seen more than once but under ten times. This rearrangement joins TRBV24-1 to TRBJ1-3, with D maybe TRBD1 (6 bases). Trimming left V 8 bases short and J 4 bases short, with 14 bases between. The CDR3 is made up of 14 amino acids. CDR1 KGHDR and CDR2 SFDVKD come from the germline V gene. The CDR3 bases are TGTGCCACCAAACCGGGGACACTCGGAAACACCATATATTTT. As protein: CATKPGTLGNTIYF.

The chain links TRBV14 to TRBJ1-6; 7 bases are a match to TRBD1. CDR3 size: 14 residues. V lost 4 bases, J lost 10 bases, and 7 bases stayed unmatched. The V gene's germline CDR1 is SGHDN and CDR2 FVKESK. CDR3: CASSPTGEDSPLHF. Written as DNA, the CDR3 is TGTGCCAGCAGCCCCACAGGGGAAGACTCACCCCTCCACTTT.

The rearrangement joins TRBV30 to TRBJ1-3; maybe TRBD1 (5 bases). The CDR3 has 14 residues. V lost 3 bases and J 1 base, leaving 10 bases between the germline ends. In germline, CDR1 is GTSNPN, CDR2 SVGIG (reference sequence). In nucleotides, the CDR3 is TGTGCCTGGAGAATTGGGGGGTCTGGAAACACCATATATTTT. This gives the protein CAWRIGGSGNTIYF.

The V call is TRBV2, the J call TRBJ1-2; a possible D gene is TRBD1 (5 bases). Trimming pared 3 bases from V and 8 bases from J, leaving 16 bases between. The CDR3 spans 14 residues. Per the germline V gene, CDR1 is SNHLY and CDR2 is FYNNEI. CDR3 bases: TGTGCCAGCAGTGAGAGGTTCGCAGGGAACGGCTACACCTTC. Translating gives CASSERFAGNGYTF.

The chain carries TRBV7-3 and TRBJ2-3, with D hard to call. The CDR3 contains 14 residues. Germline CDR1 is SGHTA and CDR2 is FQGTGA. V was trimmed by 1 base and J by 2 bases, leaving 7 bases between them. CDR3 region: CASSLSISTDTQYF. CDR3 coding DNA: TGTGCCAGCAGCTTAAGTATTTCCACAGATACGCAGTATTTT.

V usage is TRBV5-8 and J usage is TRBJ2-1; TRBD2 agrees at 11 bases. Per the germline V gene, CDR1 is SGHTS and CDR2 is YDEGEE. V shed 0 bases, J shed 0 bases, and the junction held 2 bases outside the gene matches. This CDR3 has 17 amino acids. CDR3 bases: TGTGCCAGCAGCTTGGTAACTAGCGGGAGCTCCTACAATGAGCAGTTCTTC. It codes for CASSLVTSGSSYNEQFF.

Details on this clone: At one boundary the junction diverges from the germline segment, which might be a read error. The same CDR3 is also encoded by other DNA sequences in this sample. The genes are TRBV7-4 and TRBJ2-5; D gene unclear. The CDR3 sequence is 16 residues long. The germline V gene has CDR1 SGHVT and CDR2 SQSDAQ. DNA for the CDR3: TGTGCCAGCAGCCTCCGCCCAGGCCCCCTCCAAGAAACCCAGTACTTC. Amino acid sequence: CASSLRPGPLQETQYF.

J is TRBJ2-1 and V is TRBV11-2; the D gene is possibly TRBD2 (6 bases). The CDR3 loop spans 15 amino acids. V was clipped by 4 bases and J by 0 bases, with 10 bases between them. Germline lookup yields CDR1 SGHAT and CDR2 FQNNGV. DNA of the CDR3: TGTGCCAGCAGCTCGGGACTGAGCTCCTACAATGAGCAGTTCTTC. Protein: CASSSGLSSYNEQFF.

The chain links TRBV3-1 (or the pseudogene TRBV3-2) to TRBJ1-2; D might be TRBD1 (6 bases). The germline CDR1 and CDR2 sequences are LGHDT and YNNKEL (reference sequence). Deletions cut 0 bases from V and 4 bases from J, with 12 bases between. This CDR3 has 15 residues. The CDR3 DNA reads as TGTGCCAGCAGCCAAGAATGGGCAGGGGTCTATGGCTACACCTTC. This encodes CASSQEWAGVYGYTF.

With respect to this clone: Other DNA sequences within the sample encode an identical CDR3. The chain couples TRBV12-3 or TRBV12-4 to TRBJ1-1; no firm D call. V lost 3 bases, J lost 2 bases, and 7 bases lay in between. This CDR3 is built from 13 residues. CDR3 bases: TGTGCCAGCAGTTTTGAGGGAAACACTGAAGCTTTCTTT. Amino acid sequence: CASSFEGNTEAFF.

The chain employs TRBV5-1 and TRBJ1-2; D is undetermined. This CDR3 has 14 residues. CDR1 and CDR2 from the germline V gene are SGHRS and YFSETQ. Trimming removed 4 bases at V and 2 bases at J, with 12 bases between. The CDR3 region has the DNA TGCGCCAGCAGCAATGGACGGGAGAACTATGGCTACACCTTC. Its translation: CASSNGRENYGYTF. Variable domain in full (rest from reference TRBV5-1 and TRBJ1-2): KAGVTQTPRYLIKTRGQQVTLSCSPISGHRSVSWYQQTPGQGLQFLFEYFSETQRNKGNFPGRFSGRQFSNSRSEMNVSTLELGDSALYLCASSNGRENYGYTFGSGTRLTVV.